The present TCR beta chain was sequenced within a study of blood T cell repertoires in COVID-19. This clone appeared once. This table comes from immunoSEQ multiplex PCR, and its TCRdb copy is limited to in-frame clones, with some not included. The data hold 31,000 or so clones, with 75% to 90% observed a single time. The CDR3 sequence is 15 residues long. CDR1 is SGHTA, CDR2 FQGNSA, per germline. Germline trimming cut 4 bases from V and 6 bases from J; bases unmatched to any gene: 10. The sequenced material came from peripheral blood. This clonotype was sampled from a man of 80 years or more with acute or convalescent COVID-19. The chain links TRBV7-2 to TRBJ2-7; 9 positions agree with TRBD1. The CDR3 sequence is CASSSRTGDLTEQYF. In nucleotides, the CDR3 is TGTGCCAGCAGCTCAAGGACAGGGGATCTTACCGAGCAGTACTTC.